The 8 T cell receptor beta chains below were found in one sample sequenced in a study of OX40 agonist ivuxolimab in advanced cancers. Libraries were prepared by immunoSEQ multiplex PCR; TCRdb keeps only in-frame clonotypes and omits some of them. Of 57,000 or so clones listed, 93% were seen once; the top ten hold about 17%. The sequencing here drew on CD4+ or CD8+ T cells sorted from blood, taken in a trial of the OX40 agonist ivuxolimab. Source of these receptors: an adult with an advanced solid tumor such as melanoma, head and neck, liver or kidney cancer.

The chain uses TRBV28 and TRBJ2-5; D uncertain. CDR1 is MDHEN, CDR2 SYDVKM, per germline. This CDR3 region has 16 residues. Trimming stripped 5 bases from V and 2 bases from J, with 18 bases between. CDR3 DNA sequence: TGTGCCAGCAGTCAATTTATAGCACAGACACAAGAGACCCAGTACTTC. Amino acid sequence: CASSQFIAQTQETQYF.

The CDR3 DNA sequence: TGCGCCAGCAGCCAAGATAGGGGAGAGGGGACTAGCACAGATACGCAGTATTTT. Its translation: CASSQDRGEGTSTDTQYF. The chain has TRBV4-3 and TRBJ2-3, with D possibly TRBD2 on 6 matching bases. This CDR3 is built from 18 residues. V lost 0 bases, J lost 0 bases, and 16 bases lay in between. The germline gives CDR1 LGHNA, CDR2 YSLEER.

The J gene is TRBJ2-7, the V gene TRBV10-2; 9 bases line up with TRBD1. Germline CDR1 WSHSY, CDR2 SAAADI. The CDR3 has 18 amino acids. With 4 bases clipped from V and 6 bases from J, the junction kept 19 bases outside the gene matches. CDR3 DNA: TGCGCCAGCAGTGCAGAATCCAATACCGGGACAGGGACCCGCGAGCAGTACTTC. Amino acid sequence: CASSAESNTGTGTREQYF.

The chain is built from TRBV19 and TRBJ2-5, with 9 bases aligning to TRBD2. The CDR3 runs to 16 residues. CDR1 is LNHDA, CDR2 SQIVND, per germline (reference sequence). V gave up 3 bases and J gave up 5 bases; unmatched junction bases: 10. This chain's CDR3 is CASSIGAGGMRETQYF. The CDR3 DNA reads as TGTGCCAGTAGTATTGGGGCGGGAGGGATGAGGGAGACCCAGTACTTC.

The rearrangement uses TRBV4-2 and TRBJ1-1; the match to TRBD1 covers 7 bases. The CDR3 is 15 residues long. The junction had 8 bases not matched to a gene; V was cut back by 2 bases and J by 5 bases. In germline, CDR1 is LGHNA, CDR2 YNFKEQ. CDR3 bases: TGTGCCAGCAGCCAACCTAAGGGGGCAGGGACTGAAGCTTTCTTT. This sequence encodes CASSQPKGAGTEAFF.

The V call is TRBV25-1, the J call TRBJ2-2; tentatively, D is TRBD1 (6 bases). CDR1 is MGHDK and CDR2 is SYGVNS in the germline V gene. The CDR3 covers 13 residues. The V and J ends lost 6 bases and 5 bases respectively, with 10 bases between them. CDR3 nucleotide sequence: TGTGCCAGCAGACGAGGGGGAACCGGGGAGCTGTTTTTT. As protein: CASRRGGTGELFF.

The chain carries TRBV11-2 and TRBJ2-3, with D uncertain. CDR1 is SGHAT and CDR2 is FQNNGV in the germline V gene. V shed 4 bases and J shed 4 bases, with 9 bases lying between them. The CDR3 length is 13 residues. As DNA, the CDR3 is TGTGCCAGCAGCTCTGGATACGCAGATACGCAGTATTTT. This gives the protein CASSSGYADTQYF.

V gene TRBV7-9 combines with J gene TRBJ2-1, with D tentatively TRBD2 (6 bases). Trimming left V 4 bases short and J 8 bases short, with 21 bases between. CDR3 size: 16 residues. The germline CDR1 and CDR2 sequences are SEHNR and FQNEAQ (reference sequence). CDR3 sequence: CASSSPSLARLHEQFF. The CDR3 region has the DNA TGTGCCAGCAGCTCCCCATCACTAGCAAGACTCCATGAGCAGTTCTTC.